The clone carrying this T cell receptor (beta chain) was seen ten or more times. Its target is not known. The record originates from a study of Graves' ophthalmopathy and Graves' hyperthyroidism. Regarding the study as a whole: Blood repertoires reportedly contained most expanded thyroid clonotypes above 0.001 frequency.

This CDR3 region has 14 residues. With 7 bases removed from V and 3 bases from J, the gap between germline ends came to 12 bases. Germline-derived CDR1 and CDR2 are LNHDA and SQIVND (reference sequence). Only newly diagnosed hyperthyroidism patients aged 18 to 65, with under 2 months' duration, were enrolled. Clinical symptoms, serum thyroxine, TRAb, thyroid ultrasound and orbital computed tomography determined diagnosis. Transcripts of RNA were the source for amplifying TCR beta CDR3 regions. A first-round RT-PCR used HTBI primers, followed by a second-round multiplex PCR. TCRdb itself ran the multiplex PCR reads through MiXCR, one entry per CDR3 protein. The table shows 900,000 to 1,200,000 distinct CDR3 sequences, with 35% to 45% occurring only once.

The receptor was derived from an adult man with Graves' hyperthyroidism. The chain couples TRBV19 to TRBJ1-4, with a tentative D call TRBD1 (5 bases). The sample comprised peripheral blood or thyroid tissue (not recorded which). The DNA of the CDR3 is TGTGCCAGTACCGATGGGGCCTCTAATGAAAAACTGTTTTTT. Residues: CASTDGASNEKLFF.